This T cell receptor beta chain was captured by sequencing in a study of shared clonotypes between healthy human individuals. Unsorted samples used approximately 99 million PBMCs for genomic DNA. Germline V gene data show CDR1 as SGHNT and CDR2 as YYREEE (reference sequence). V was pared by 4 bases and J by 3 bases, with 16 bases between. The CDR3 runs to 16 residues. Samples underwent the assay at deep level. Clones were read by immunoSEQ multiplex PCR, and TCRdb kept only the in-frame ones, dropping some. Counted here are about 460,000 clones, roughly four fifths occurring once; the ten biggest clones make up 12%.

The gene calls are TRBV5-4 and TRBJ2-2; D is possibly TRBD2 (6 bases). The material sequenced was PBMCs. This clonotype was sampled from a woman aged 40 to 55 in good health. Some clones in this sample may be carry-over from other donors' samples. The CDR3 is CASSPRGGTDTGELFF. In nucleotides, the CDR3 is TGTGCCAGCAGCCCCAGAGGAGGGACCGACACCGGGGAGCTGTTTTTT.